This T cell receptor beta chain was sequenced for a study of CD8 T cells in ankylosing spondylitis (dated by TCRdb to about 2017). For context, the study as a whole: To find TCR variants linked to disease, the study profiled T cell receptor beta repertoires in ankylosing spondylitis patients and healthy donors. Peripheral blood was sampled, and synovial fluid was additionally collected from ankylosing spondylitis patients. In total, the full study cohort was made up of roughly 110 healthy donors and 25 or so ankylosing spondylitis patients.

This sample was sequenced with an Illumina HiSeq 2500. Quantitative 5'-RACE with molecular barcodes was used to prepare TCR beta libraries. The paper's processing steps were these. To identify disease-linked TCR variants, a new computational method was used, one built on a probabilistic model of VDJ rearrangement. TCRdb trimmed public reads at Q25 via fastp, called clones via MiXCR and kept in-frame beta chains. Rows merge per CDR3 protein into single entries with the most common DNA and genes. Here the V and J calls rest on TCRdb's processing, not on the authors' analysis. The sample has almost 400,000 distinct CDR3 sequences on record, around 20% of them singletons. Less than 20% of the sample is taken by the ten largest. On this clonotype itself: Its antigen specificity is not known. One base away there is no much larger clone; base qualities are not given.

Trimming at the junction amounts to 5 bases on V and 5 bases on J, and the germline ends lie 15 bases apart. The germline V gene supplies CDR1 MNHEY and CDR2 SVGEGT. CDR3 length: 14 amino acids, cysteine to phenylalanine. Just the 42-base CDR3 DNA is kept, in frame starting at base 1. Broader findings and caveats from the paper: Some TCR beta motif variants had previously been reported in synovial fluid and blood of reactive arthritis patients, which suggested common disease-initiation mechanisms. The disease-linked clones showed a CD8+ phenotype and occurred at relatively low frequencies in peripheral blood. Significant enrichment of the disease-linked clones was reported in matched synovial fluid samples from ankylosing spondylitis patients. Blood from ankylosing spondylitis patients appeared to be characterized by a TCR beta motif made up of several highly homologous amino acid variants.

Sequencing used blood, either unsorted or a sorted T cell fraction (not recorded which). The chain employs TRBV6-2 or TRBV6-3 and TRBJ1-1; the best D guess is TRBD1, with 5 bases matching. The sequence was obtained from a male donor with ankylosing spondylitis. For the CDR3, the sequence is CASSDRQILTEAFF. Here is the DNA: TGTGCCAGCAGTGACCGACAGATTCTTACTGAAGCTTTCTTT.